A single sample is the source of the 24 T cell receptor delta chains below, sequenced in a study of gamma-delta T cells after stem cell transplantation. TCRdb fed the RT-PCR reads to CATT. Here the sample spans 2,800 or so delta-chain clones, about 4.5% being singletons. Material for sequencing was gamma-delta T cells. Receptors originate from a human donor. It is not recorded whose cells these are; they may come from a transplant donor.

This clone is judged large. The chain links TRDV2 to TRDJ1; D perhaps matches TRDD2 (6 bases). The germline V and J ends were trimmed by 0 bases and 11 bases, with 21 bases remaining between them. CDR3 length: 15 amino acids. Germline V lookup: CDR1 GEAIGNYY, CDR2 EKD. The chain's CDR3 is CACDTVSYNDIELIF. The CDR3 nucleotides read TGTGCCTGTGACACCGTCTCCTACAACGATATCGAGCTCATCTTT.

The V gene is TRDV2, the J gene TRDJ4; 8 bases line up with TRDD3. CDR3 length: 18 amino acids. Germline CDR1 GEAIGNYY, CDR2 EKD. Trimming removed 3 bases from V and 5 bases from J; junction bases left unmatched: 22. CDR3 sequence reads: CACDPIYWGQTAARPLIF. CDR3 sequence (DNA): TGTGCCTGTGACCCAATATACTGGGGGCAAACCGCGGCTAGGCCCCTGATCTTT.

To note about this clone: A far bigger clonotype differs at one base, so this is likely a read error. The chain carries TRDV2 and TRDJ1; 12 bases agree with TRDD3. The CDR3 length is 19 residues. Per germline, CDR1 GEAIGNYY and CDR2 EKD. V lost 0 bases, J lost 1 base, and 11 bases stayed unmatched. This chain's CDR3 is CACDTMSLGDTESTDKLIF. DNA for the CDR3: TGTGCCTGTGACACCATGAGTCTGGGGGATACGGAGTCCACCGATAAACTCATCTTT.

This clone is medium-sized within its sample. The V gene is TRDV2, the J gene TRDJ1; 9 bases agree with TRDD3. Germline assignment: CDR1 GEAIGNYY and CDR2 EKD. This CDR3 spans 24 amino acids. Germline trimming cut 3 bases from V and 0 bases from J; bases unmatched to any gene: 31. The CDR3: CACDPLPHTYTGGATTSYTDKLIF. The CDR3 nucleotides read TGTGCCTGTGACCCTCTGCCCCACACGTATACTGGGGGAGCAACTACCTCGTACACCGATAAACTCATCTTT.

The CDR3 DNA is TGTGCCTGTGACACTGTAACTGGGGGATACGCGTTGACCGATAAACTCATCTTT. This encodes CACDTVTGGYALTDKLIF. The chain couples TRDV2 to TRDJ1; TRDD3 matches 13 bases. V lost 1 base, J lost 2 bases, and 9 bases stayed unmatched. This CDR3 region has 18 residues. The V gene's germline CDR1 is GEAIGNYY and CDR2 EKD.

Within the sample, this clone is medium-sized. The V and J genes are TRDV2 and TRDJ1; 12 positions match TRDD3. The V gene end was trimmed by 0 bases and the J gene end by 2 bases; junction bases not matched to a gene: 18. This CDR3 comprises 21 residues. CDR1 and CDR2 from the germline V gene are GEAIGNYY and EKD. The CDR3 region is CACDTLRPARTGGYSTDKLIF. CDR3 DNA: TGTGCCTGTGACACCCTACGGCCTGCGCGTACTGGGGGATACTCAACCGATAAACTCATCTTT.

Regarding this clone: A much more abundant neighbour one base away suggests this may be a read error. V usage is TRDV2 and J usage is TRDJ1, with TRDD3 identical over 7 bases. Germline loops: CDR1 GEAIGNYY, CDR2 EKD. This CDR3 region has 15 residues. V shed 1 base, J shed 4 bases, and the junction held 8 bases outside the gene matches. CDR3: CACDTVGGLLDKLIF. The CDR3 region has the DNA TGTGCCTGTGACACGGTTGGGGGACTCCTCGATAAACTCATCTTT.

This clone has just a few counts. The junction departs from the called germline gene at one end, perhaps through a read error. The chain joins TRDV2 to TRDJ1; TRDD3 matches 10 bases. Per the germline V gene, CDR1 is GEAIGNYY and CDR2 is EKD. CDR3 length: 15 residues. This chain's CDR3 is CARDPLGDYTDKLIF. CDR3 nucleotide sequence: TGTGCCCGTGATCCACTGGGGGATTACACCGATAAACTCATCTTT.

This clone occurred a few times. V is TRDV2 and J is TRDJ1; 12 nucleotides agree with TRDD3. V was clipped by 3 bases and J by 0 bases; unmatched bases: 13. The germline V gene has CDR1 GEAIGNYY and CDR2 EKD. This CDR3 has 19 residues. This CDR3 is CACDPLLGDTGSYTDKLIF. CDR3 nucleotides: TGTGCCTGTGACCCCCTTCTGGGGGATACGGGGAGCTACACCGATAAACTCATCTTT.

The chain couples TRDV2 to TRDJ1; 8 positions match TRDD3. The J segment lost 0 bases and the V segment lost 3 bases, leaving 11 bases of the junction unmatched. The CDR3 contains 17 residues. Germline-derived CDR1 and CDR2 are GEAIGNYY and EKD. The CDR3, as DNA: TGTGCCTGTGACCCTGCTGGGGGAGACCTTGACACCGATAAACTCATCTTT. Translation: CACDPAGGDLDTDKLIF.

About this clone itself: A much bigger clone sits one base away, suggesting this may be a read error. This chain links TRDV2 with TRDJ1, with D possibly matching TRDD3 (5 bases). The germline gives CDR1 GEAIGNYY, CDR2 EKD. V was pared by 1 base and J by 2 bases, with 16 bases between. This CDR3 spans 16 amino acids. The CDR3 is CACDTVQLRDTDKLIF. Written as DNA, the CDR3 is TGTGCCTGTGACACGGTCCAACTGAGGGATACCGATAAACTCATCTTT.

To note about this clone: Only one base separates this from a far larger clonotype, so it likely reflects a read error. The chain joins TRDV2 to TRDJ1; tentatively, D is TRDD3 (5 bases). V was pared by 0 bases and J by 6 bases, with 16 bases between. The CDR3 has 15 residues. Germline values: CDR1 GEAIGNYY, CDR2 EKD. CDR3 protein: CACDTVGDEGNKLIF. The CDR3 DNA reads as TGTGCCTGTGACACCGTCGGGGACGAAGGAAATAAACTCATCTTT.

By share of the sample, this clone is medium-sized. This chain uses TRDV2 with TRDJ3; 11 bases are a match to TRDD3. The germline V gene encodes CDR1 GEAIGNYY and CDR2 EKD. CDR3 length: 19 amino acids. The J segment lost 0 bases and the V segment lost 3 bases, leaving 6 bases of the junction unmatched. CDR3 sequence (DNA): TGTGCCTGTGACCCAGTACTGGGGGATAGCTCCTGGGACACCCGACAGATGTTTTTC. This translates into CACDPVLGDSSWDTRQMFF.

J is TRDJ1 and V is TRDV1, with TRDD3 matching over 13 bases. The germline CDR1 and CDR2 sequences are TSWWSYY and QGS. The CDR3 loop spans 20 amino acids. J lost 1 base, V lost 3 bases, and 14 bases had no gene match. The CDR3 is CALGDRLPTGGYVSTDKLIF. The CDR3 DNA sequence: TGTGCTCTTGGGGACCGTCTTCCTACTGGGGGATACGTCAGCACCGATAAACTCATCTTT.

This clone is labeled as medium-sized. As DNA, the CDR3 is TGTGCCTGTGACCCCATACTGGGGGATACGAGCTCCTGGGACACCCGACAGATGTTTTTC. It encodes CACDPILGDTSSWDTRQMFF. The chain couples TRDV2 to TRDJ3, with 13 bases that match TRDD3. Looked up from germline, CDR1 is GEAIGNYY and CDR2 is EKD. The CDR3 consists of 20 residues. Unmatched junction bases numbered 7, after V lost 3 bases and J lost 0 bases.

This clone is classed as medium-sized. This rearrangement joins TRDV2 to TRDJ1; TRDD3 matches 13 bases. The germline CDR1 and CDR2 sequences are GEAIGNYY and EKD. Trimming at V came to 1 base and at J to 7 bases, leaving 5 bases not matched to a gene. This CDR3 spans 15 amino acids. The CDR3 sequence is CACDTLGDTGGKLIF. DNA of the CDR3: TGTGCCTGTGACACACTGGGGGATACGGGGGGTAAACTCATCTTT.

This clone occurred a few times. This sequence joins TRDV2 and TRDJ3, with 7 bases aligning to TRDD3. The CDR3 covers 19 residues. Germline-derived CDR1 and CDR2 are GEAIGNYY and EKD. The J segment lost 1 base and the V segment lost 0 bases, leaving 8 bases of the junction unmatched. This chain's CDR3 is CACDTVLGVASWDTRQMFF. The CDR3 coding sequence is TGTGCCTGTGACACCGTGCTGGGGGTCGCATCCTGGGACACCCGACAGATGTTTTTC.

A note on this clone: One base separates it from a far larger clone, so it is likely a read error. The chain has TRDV2 and TRDJ1; D may be TRDD3 (6 bases). V lost 0 bases to trimming and J lost 4 bases, with 14 bases between them. The CDR3 has 15 amino acids. Per the germline V gene, CDR1 is GEAIGNYY and CDR2 is EKD. In nucleotides, the CDR3 is TGTGCCTGTGACACCCTACTGGGTGGCAACGATAAACTCATCTTT. Translated: CACDTLLGGNDKLIF.

In its sample, this clone was seen a few times. The V call is TRDV2, the J call TRDJ1, with 11 bases identical to TRDD3. The CDR3 consists of 16 residues. Germline lookup yields CDR1 GEAIGNYY and CDR2 EKD. V was clipped by 4 bases and J by 1 base; unmatched bases: 7. This CDR3 reads CACDVLGDKTTDKLIF. The DNA of the CDR3 is TGTGCCTGTGATGTACTGGGGGATAAGACCACCGATAAACTCATCTTT.

This clone was seen a few times. A far larger clone is just one base off, so this is likely a read error. Other DNA sequences in this specimen translate into the identical CDR3. The chain employs TRDV2 and TRDJ1; D unclear. CDR1 and CDR2 (germline): GEAIGNYY, EKD. Trimming pared 0 bases from V and 1 base from J, leaving 11 bases between. The CDR3 is 15 amino acids. CDR3 sequence reads: CACDTLVSSTDKLIF. As DNA, the CDR3 is TGTGCCTGTGACACCCTCGTCAGCTCCACCGATAAACTCATCTTT.

To note about this clone: It is likely a read error: a sequence one base away is far more abundant. Distinct nucleotide sequences in the sample also encode this CDR3. This chain uses TRDV2 with TRDJ1; TRDD3 agrees at 10 bases. The germline V gene has CDR1 GEAIGNYY and CDR2 EKD. CDR3 length: 15 residues. V lost 0 bases, J lost 5 bases, and 5 bases stayed unmatched. Here the CDR3 DNA reads TGTGCCTGTGACACCGTTGGGGGATACTCTGATAAACTCATCTTT. This codes for CACDTVGGYSDKLIF.

About this clone: One base away lies a much larger clone, so this may be a sequencing read error. V gene TRDV2 combines with J gene TRDJ1; D gene ambiguous. CDR3 length: 15 amino acids. Germline V lookup: CDR1 GEAIGNYY, CDR2 EKD. The CDR3 spells CAYDSVAADTDKLIF. The CDR3 nucleotides read TGTGCCTATGACAGCGTGGCGGCTGACACCGATAAACTCATCTTT.

Note on this clone: Since a much larger clone is just one base distant, this may be a read error. Other DNA sequences from this sample encode an identical CDR3 as well. The chain employs TRDV2 and TRDJ1, with D tentatively TRDD3 (6 bases). Germline CDR1 and CDR2: GEAIGNYY and EKD. The CDR3 has 15 amino acids. The CDR3: CACDTLTGSRDKLIF. CDR3 nucleotides: TGTGCCTGTGACACCTTAACTGGGAGTCGCGATAAACTGATCTTT.

This clone was found a few times. The protein TCRdb lists belongs to a much larger clone and differs from this DNA's translation at residue 15, which points to a read error; the protein shown is made from the DNA. This sequence joins TRDV2 and TRDJ1; 9 nucleotides line up with TRDD3. The CDR3 has 18 amino acids. Germline loops: CDR1 GEAIGNYY, CDR2 EKD. The CDR3, as DNA: TGTGCCTGTGACGAGGCTGGGGGATTCAGGGGCGTTTCCGATGAACTCATCTTT. Its translation is CACDEAGGFRGVSDELIF.